The 7 T cell receptor beta chains listed next were all sequenced from one sample in a study of blood T cell repertoires in COVID-19 (dated by TCRdb to 2018 to 2020). Libraries came from the immunoSEQ multiplex PCR assay. Not all clones reach the TCRdb copy of this immuneACCESS table, which keeps in-frame sequences only. Checked studies attribute under half of the gap to unresolved V genes and leave the rest unexplained. For this sample the table gives about 360,000 clones, of which approximately 85% were detected only once. In total, the top ten clones hold more than 2% of the sample. Material for sequencing was PBMCs or T cells enriched from blood (not recorded which). These receptors were collected from a woman in her thirties or forties with acute COVID-19.

The rearrangement joins TRBV14 to TRBJ2-1; 11 bases agree with TRBD2. The CDR3 is made up of 16 amino acids. The J segment lost 10 bases and the V segment lost 4 bases, leaving 12 bases of the junction unmatched. The germline gives CDR1 SGHDN, CDR2 FVKESK. The CDR3 reads CASSPLLAGGPEEQFF. The DNA for the CDR3 is TGTGCCAGCAGCCCCCTCCTAGCGGGGGGTCCCGAGGAGCAGTTCTTC.

This clone was picked up a small number of times. The chain recombines TRBV5-1 with TRBJ1-1, with D maybe TRBD1 (5 bases). The ends were cut back, 0 bases at V and 4 bases at J, with 10 bases in the middle. The germline V gene encodes CDR1 SGHRS and CDR2 YFSETQ. The CDR3 contains 14 residues. As DNA, the CDR3 is TGCGCCAGCAGCTTGGATCAGGGCGTCACTGAAGCTTTCTTT. Its translation: CASSLDQGVTEAFF.

The J gene is TRBJ2-5, the V gene TRBV6-5; 13 bases align to TRBD2. V gave up 6 bases and J gave up 7 bases; unmatched junction bases: 2. This CDR3 is built from 13 residues. In germline, CDR1 is MNHEY, CDR2 SVGAGI. As DNA, the CDR3 is TGTGCCAGCAGCCGACTAGCGGGGGGGACCCAGTACTTC. Translating gives CASSRLAGGTQYF.

On this clone: The same CDR3 arises from other DNA sequences in this sample as well. The rearrangement uses TRBV9 and TRBJ2-5; 7 bases match TRBD1. J lost 1 base, V lost 1 base, and 1 base had no gene match. CDR3 length: 14 residues. Per the germline V gene, CDR1 is SGDLS and CDR2 is YYNGEE. The chain's CDR3 is CASSVSGGQETQYF. CDR3 in DNA: TGTGCCAGCAGCGTATCAGGGGGCCAAGAGACCCAGTACTTC.

J is TRBJ1-3 and V is TRBV9, with a weak D call TRBD1 (6 bases). The CDR3 extends over 17 amino acids. Germline V gene lookup returns CDR1 SGDLS and CDR2 YYNGEE. Deletions cut 0 bases from V and 0 bases from J, with 13 bases between. The CDR3 is CASSVAGQGLSGNTIYF. CDR3 in DNA: TGTGCCAGCAGCGTAGCAGGGCAGGGGCTCTCTGGAAACACCATATATTTT.

This chain connects TRBV6-5 to TRBJ2-7, with 9 bases fitting TRBD1. V shed 6 bases, J shed 7 bases, and the junction held 13 bases outside the gene matches. The germline V gene encodes CDR1 MNHEY and CDR2 SVGAGI. The CDR3 runs 15 residues. CDR3 amino acids: CASRRSGTGPIEQYF. The CDR3 nucleotides are TGTGCCAGCAGGCGATCCGGGACAGGGCCGATTGAGCAGTACTTC.

DNA for the CDR3: TGTGCCAGCAGCTCCCCGGACAGGGGCCTTGACGAGCAGTACTTC. Translated, it gives CASSSPDRGLDEQYF. The chain couples TRBV7-9 to TRBJ2-7, with 9 bases identical to TRBD1. V lost 4 bases to trimming and J lost 5 bases; unmatched junction nucleotides: 9. Germline V lookup: CDR1 SEHNR, CDR2 FQNEAQ (reference sequence). The CDR3 loop spans 15 amino acids.